This T cell receptor beta chain was observed in a study of shared clonotypes between healthy human individuals. The study drew its donors from healthy HIV-negative adults without recent acute infections or vaccinations. Sequencing used immunoSEQ multiplex PCR; TCRdb keeps in-frame clones, though not all of them. The sample records about 600,000 clones, just over 75% being singletons. Germline V lookup: CDR1 ENHRY, CDR2 SYGVKD. The CDR3 totals 13 residues. With 5 bases removed from V and 7 bases from J, the gap between germline ends came to 15 bases. The chain carries TRBV10-3 and TRBJ2-7, with D possibly being TRBD1 (6 bases). Sequencing was carried out using PBMCs. This clonotype was sampled from a woman between 40 and 55 years old in good health. Some clones in this sample may be carry-over from other donors' samples. The CDR3 DNA is TGTGCCATCAGTAACAGGGTACCTACGGAGCAGTACTTC. As protein: CAISNRVPTEQYF.